A selection of T cell receptor beta chains follows, all from one sample in a study of CD8+ T cells in alopecia areata. The table came from immunoSEQ multiplex PCR; TCRdb's copy has only in-frame clones and leaves some out. Here the sample spans 95,000 to 100,000 clones, about 64% being singletons. This specimen was CD8+ T cells sorted from blood, taken at week 4, from a patient treated with tofacitinib. The receptor source for this set is a human donor with alopecia areata. Each CDR3 is given with its conserved first and last residue. The D gene is left open where the match is weak. Some rows have no size entry. The others give once, few or many, or a class for an expanded clone.

j_call clone_size d_call v_call cdr3_nt cdr3_aa
TRBJ2-5 NA NA TRBV6-4 TGTGCCAGCACCAGGGTGGGGGCCTTGGAGACCCAGTACTTC CASTRVGALETQYF
TRBJ1-1 few TRBD1 TRBV4-3 TGCGCCAGCAGCCTAGACAGGGGGCTGGGGAACACTGAAGCTTTCTTT CASSLDRGLGNTEAFF
TRBJ2-3 few TRBD2 TRBV5-1 TGCGCCAGCAGCTTGGGTTCACTAGCGCCTAGCACAGATACGCAGTATTTT CASSLGSLAPSTDTQYF
TRBJ1-6 NA NA TRBV6-1 TGTGCCAGCAGTGAGTTGGGACCGGTTATGACATCCTATAATTCACCCCTCCACTTT CASSELGPVMTSYNSPLHF
TRBJ1-5 NA NA TRBV27 TGTGCCAGCGGGGAAGGACGGCGCAATCAGCCCCGGCATTTT CASGEGRRNQPRHF
TRBJ1-2 NA TRBD1 TRBV7-2 TGTGCCAGCAGCTATAGGGGACAGACCAACTATGGCTACACCTTC CASSYRGQTNYGYTF
TRBJ2-7 NA TRBD1 TRBV27 TGTGCCAGCAACGCCGGGACAGGGGCCTACGAGCAGTACTTC CASNAGTGAYEQYF
TRBJ2-7 few TRBD1 TRBV18 TGTGCCAGCTCACCACTGAACGGGTTGACAGGGAGCTCCTACGAGCAGTACTTC CASSPLNGLTGSSYEQYF
TRBJ1-2 NA NA TRBV7-9 TGTGCCAGCAGCTTGTTAGGAGGCTATGGCTACACCTTC CASSLLGGYGYTF
TRBJ2-1 medium-sized NA TRBV6-4 TGTGCCAGCAGTGACTATCCGGGTGGCGCTGAGCAGTTCTTC CASSDYPGGAEQFF
TRBJ1-1 few TRBD1 TRBV10-3 TGTGCCATCAGACGGACAGGGGCTATGAACACTGAAGCTTTCTTT CAIRRTGAMNTEAFF
TRBJ2-1 NA TRBD1 TRBV4-3 TGCGCCAGCAGCCTCGACAGGGGATCCTACAATGAGCAGTTCTTC CASSLDRGSYNEQFF
TRBJ1-1 once NA TRBV5-6 TGTGCCAGCAGCTTGCCAATGGCGAACACTGAAGCTTTCTTT CASSLPMANTEAFF
TRBJ2-7 NA TRBD2 TRBV28 TGTGCCAGCAGTTCTATAGCGGGTGACTCCTACGAGCAGTACTTC CASSSIAGDSYEQYF
TRBJ2-6 NA TRBD1 TRBV2 TGTGCCAGCGACCAGGGGGCGGGGGCCAACGTCCTGACTTTC CASDQGAGANVLTF
TRBJ1-2 NA TRBD1 TRBV25-1 TGTGCCAGCAGTGAACTTCAGACAGGGACTAACTATGGCTACACCTTC CASSELQTGTNYGYTF
TRBJ1-5 NA NA TRBV23-1 TGCGCCAGCAGTCGGAATGGCAATCAGCCCCAGCATTTT CASSRNGNQPQHF
TRBJ1-2 NA NA TRBV5-6 TGTGCCAGCAGCTTGAACAGGGTCACCTATGGCTACACCTTC CASSLNRVTYGYTF
TRBJ2-7 NA NA TRBV6-6 TGTGCCAGCAGTGAGGACGGCGCCTACGAGCAGTACTTC CASSEDGAYEQYF
TRBJ2-1 few TRBD1 TRBV29-1 TGCAGCGTTTTTGGTCCAGGGGGCTGGAATGAGCAGTTCTTC CSVFGPGGWNEQFF
TRBJ2-7 NA TRBD2 TRBV4-3 TGCGCCAGCAGCCAAGATCGACGCGGGGGAACCTACGAGCAGTACTTC CASSQDRRGGTYEQYF
TRBJ2-5 once NA TRBV27 TGTGCCAGCAGTTTGCAGAATGATCAAGAGACCCAGTACTTC CASSLQNDQETQYF
TRBJ1-2 NA NA TRBV5-6 TGTGCCAGCAGCCCCGGGACACCGGTCTATGGCTACACCTTC CASSPGTPVYGYTF
TRBJ1-2 NA NA TRBV5-6 TGTGCCAGCAGCCCAGGACACGAGGGGAACTATGGCTACACCTTC CASSPGHEGNYGYTF
TRBJ2-1 NA NA TRBV4-3 TGCGCCAGCAGCCAGGGGTTGGGAGTCGGCAATGAGCAGTTCTTC CASSQGLGVGNEQFF
TRBJ1-1 NA NA TRBV29-1 TGCAGCGTTTATGGGACGGCATTGCGCCATGAAGCTTTCTTT CSVYGTALRHEAFF
TRBJ2-7 NA NA TRBV30 TGTGCCTCGGAGAGAGGGCCACCATACGAGCAGTACTTC CASERGPPYEQYF
TRBJ2-7 NA NA TRBV14 TGTGCCAGCAGCCAAGGCACAAGCCTGGACTACGAGCAGTACTTC CASSQGTSLDYEQYF
TRBJ2-6 many TRBD1 TRBV4-3 TGCGCCAGCAGCCATGGGGACAGGGGTTCTGGGGCCAACGTCCTGACTTTC CASSHGDRGSGANVLTF
TRBJ1-1 NA NA TRBV27 TGTGCCAGCAGTTTATATGGAATGATGAACACTGAAGCTTTCTTT CASSLYGMMNTEAFF
TRBJ2-7 NA NA TRBV4-3 TGCGCCAGCAGCCAAGCCACCGGGGCATCCTACGAGCAGTACTTC CASSQATGASYEQYF
TRBJ1-4 NA NA TRBV4-1 TGCGCCAGCAGCCCATCGACAGGAACTAATGAAAAACTGTTTTTT CASSPSTGTNEKLFF
TRBJ2-1 NA NA TRBV27 TGTGCCAGCAGCGAATCGGGAGCGTATGAGCAGTTCTTC CASSESGAYEQFF
TRBJ2-5 NA TRBD2 TRBV4-3 TGCGCCAGCAGCCAGGGGACTAGCGGGGCTCAAGAGACCCAGTACTTC CASSQGTSGAQETQYF
TRBJ1-1 NA NA TRBV7-9 TGTGCCAGCAGCCGCAGCGGGGGCCTGGGCACTGAAGCTTTCTTT CASSRSGGLGTEAFF
TRBJ1-5 few NA TRBV15 TGTGCCACCAGCAGAGCTAGCTATGGAAATCAGCCCCAGCATTTT CATSRASYGNQPQHF
TRBJ2-1 few TRBD2 TRBV30 TGTGCCTTGATAGAGGGACTAGCGGGCCCGAGCTCCTACAATGAGCAGTTCTTC CALIEGLAGPSSYNEQFF
TRBJ2-5 few TRBD2 TRBV6-5 TGTGCCAGCACGACCAGGCAGGGAGGGGAAGAGACCCAGTACTTC CASTTRQGGEETQYF
TRBJ1-2 NA NA TRBV30 TGTGCCTGGAGTGTACTGGGCGGAGGCTACACCTTC CAWSVLGGGYTF
TRBJ2-1 NA NA TRBV4-3 TGCGCCAGCAGCCAAGAATGGGGTTTCGATGAGCAGTTCTTC CASSQEWGFDEQFF
TRBJ2-7 few NA TRBV25-1 TGTGCCAGCAGTGACACCTCACAGGGCGGGCAGTACTTC CASSDTSQGGQYF
TRBJ2-1 NA NA TRBV9 TGTGCCAGCAGCGAGTCGACGACCCGAAACTACAATGAGCAGTTCTTC CASSESTTRNYNEQFF
TRBJ2-5 NA TRBD2 TRBV27 TGTGCCAGCAGTCCCGGGACTAGGGGAGAGACCCAGTACTTC CASSPGTRGETQYF
TRBJ2-7 NA NA TRBV29-1 TGCAGCGTTGACGGGGAAAGCTCCTACGAGCAGTACTTC CSVDGESSYEQYF
TRBJ2-1 NA NA TRBV29-1 TGCAGCGTTGAGGTCAATGAGCAGTTCTTC CSVEVNEQFF
TRBJ2-1 NA TRBD1 TRBV4-1 TGCGCCAGCAGCCCGGGACAGGGAAAATATGAGCAGTTCTTC CASSPGQGKYEQFF
TRBJ2-3 few NA TRBV28 TGTGCCAGCAGTTTAGACCGAAACACAGATACGCAGTATTTT CASSLDRNTDTQYF
TRBJ2-7 few NA TRBV29-1 TGCAGCGTTGAGTGGGAATTCTCGGGGGCGCGGGGGCAGTACTTC CSVEWEFSGARGQYF
TRBJ1-2 NA NA TRBV14 TGTGCCAGCAGCCAATCCGGGCAGAGCTATGGCTACACCTTC CASSQSGQSYGYTF
TRBJ1-5 NA NA TRBV9 TGTGCCAGCAGCGTAGCAGGGTTTGATCAGCCCCAGCATTTT CASSVAGFDQPQHF
TRBJ2-5 few TRBD2 TRBV9 TGTGCCAGCAACCCGTCCGGACTAGCGGGGCAAGAGACCCAGTACTTC CASNPSGLAGQETQYF
TRBJ1-2 NA TRBD1 TRBV5-4 TGTGCCAGCAGACGTACAGGGGGCGACGGCTACACCTTC CASRRTGGDGYTF
TRBJ2-3 NA NA TRBV29-1 TGCAGCGTTGACGGCGGGTCCCAGACGGTAACAGATACGCAGTATTTT CSVDGGSQTVTDTQYF
TRBJ2-2 few NA TRBV9 TGTGCCAGCACCCTCGGGAGACTAGCGAACACCGGGGAGCTGTTTTTT CASTLGRLANTGELFF
TRBJ1-1 NA NA TRBV9 TGTGCCAGCAGCGTAGCGAGGGACACTGAAGCTTTCTTT CASSVARDTEAFF
TRBJ1-2 NA TRBD1 TRBV4-1 TGCGCCAGCAGCCAATCCATCCAGGGGGTGTATGGCTACACCTTC CASSQSIQGVYGYTF
TRBJ2-7 NA TRBD1 TRBV4-3 TGCGCCAGCAGCCATGCCGGGACAGGATCTTACGAGCAGTACTTC CASSHAGTGSYEQYF
TRBJ1-1 few NA TRBV30 TGTGCCTGGGGGCAAGGAGCAAACACTGAAGCTTTCTTT CAWGQGANTEAFF
TRBJ2-1 once NA TRBV5-1 TGCGCCAGCAGCTTGGTAGTGACCGCCTACAATGAGCAGTTCTTC CASSLVVTAYNEQFF
TRBJ2-2 NA TRBD1 TRBV30 TGTGCCTGGGATACAGGGGCGAACACCGGGGAGCTGTTTTTT CAWDTGANTGELFF